One sample yielded the 11 T cell receptor beta chains listed below, sequenced in a study of Ad26.COV2.S vaccination and SARS-CoV-2 variants. Sequenced by immunoSEQ multiplex PCR; TCRdb stores in-frame clones only, minus some. The sample lists 350,000 to 500,000 clones; approximately 92% were seen once. The treatment: about 20 received Ad26.COV2.S at low or high dose, single or two shots; several received placebo; per-sample allocation not given. Specimens were obtained on day 63 following the first vaccine or placebo injection. This specimen consisted of peripheral blood, obtained in a trial of Ad26.COV2.S vaccine versus placebo. The receptor source for this set is a person aged 18-65 years who received the Ad26.COV2.S COVID-19 vaccine or a placebo.

For this clone: This specimen includes other DNA sequences encoding the same CDR3. The rearrangement joins TRBV29-1 to TRBJ2-5; 7 nucleotides match TRBD2. Germline CDR1 SQVTM, CDR2 ANQGSEA. Trimming removed 3 bases from V and 1 base from J; junction bases left unmatched: 2. This CDR3 region has 13 residues. Here the CDR3 reads CSVEGGGQETQYF. CDR3 coding DNA: TGCAGCGTTGAGGGCGGGGGCCAAGAGACCCAGTACTTC.

This rearrangement joins TRBV30 to TRBJ1-2, with D uncertain. Germline values: CDR1 GTSNPN, CDR2 SVGIG (reference sequence). This CDR3 region has 11 residues. The ends were cut back, 5 bases at V and 10 bases at J, with 14 bases in the middle. The CDR3 DNA is TGTGCCTGGGCGATCCTACGGACCTACACCTTC. Protein: CAWAILRTYTF.

This chain joins TRBV21-1 and TRBJ1-2; the DNA was not used to check the table's D call, TRBD1. TRBV21-1 is a pseudogene. The CDR3 contains 15 residues. DNA for the CDR3: TGTGCCAGCAGCAAAGGAACCGGGACAAGGAGTGGCTACACCTTC. Its translation: CASSKGTGTRSGYTF.

This chain links TRBV12-3 or TRBV12-4 with TRBJ2-7; D gene unclear. V was trimmed by 4 bases and J by 4 bases, leaving 11 bases between them. This CDR3 has 13 amino acids. The CDR3 DNA reads TGTGCCAGCAGTTCCGGGCTACGATACGAGCAGTACTTC. Translating it yields CASSSGLRYEQYF.

The V and J genes are TRBV7-9 and TRBJ1-3; D remains unclear. V was cut by 5 bases and J by 0 bases, with 11 bases left in between. Germline V gene sequence: CDR1 SEHNR, CDR2 FQNEAQ (reference sequence). The CDR3 spans 15 residues. The DNA for the CDR3 is TGTGCCAGCAGCGCGACGGGGATCTCTGGAAACACCATATATTTT. Protein: CASSATGISGNTIYF.

The chain combines TRBV7-9 with TRBJ2-1, with D perhaps matching TRBD2 (6 bases). Germline V CDR1 and CDR2: SEHNR, FQNEAQ (reference sequence). V lost 3 bases to trimming and J lost 8 bases, with 11 bases between them. This CDR3 spans 13 amino acids. DNA for the CDR3: TGTGCCAGCAGCTTTCACCCTAGCGATGAGCAGTTCTTC. It translates to CASSFHPSDEQFF.

The chain is built from TRBV6-6 and TRBJ2-7, with D possibly being TRBD1 (5 bases). The CDR3 runs to 13 residues. Trimming shortened V by 2 bases and J by 6 bases, and 11 bases separated the two germline ends. CDR1 MNHNY and CDR2 SVGAGI come from the germline V gene (reference sequence). This CDR3 reads CASSYTTVGEQYF. CDR3 sequence (DNA): TGTGCCAGCAGTTACACGACAGTTGGCGAGCAGTACTTC.

This clone was seen only a few times. The J gene is TRBJ1-5, the V gene TRBV12-3 or TRBV12-4; D gene ambiguous. The CDR3 consists of 13 residues. Trimming cost V 5 bases and J 1 base, with 6 bases left between them. CDR3: CASSVQSNQPQHF. The CDR3 DNA reads as TGTGCCAGCAGTGTACAAAGCAATCAGCCCCAGCATTTT.

V and J are TRBV7-6 and TRBJ1-1, with 11 bases aligning to TRBD1. With V trimmed by 3 bases and J by 3 bases, 6 bases remained unmatched. Germline V gives CDR1 SGHVS, CDR2 FNYEAQ. The CDR3 contains 16 residues. The CDR3: CASSFRTGGPYTEAFF. The CDR3, as DNA: TGTGCCAGCAGCTTCAGGACAGGGGGCCCCTACACTGAAGCTTTCTTT.

The chain joins TRBV9 to TRBJ2-7; 9 bases fit TRBD1. The CDR3 has 15 residues. Per the germline V gene, CDR1 is SGDLS and CDR2 is YYNGEE. J lost 0 bases, V lost 1 base, and 2 bases had no gene match. The chain's CDR3 is CASSVTGGSSYEQYF. The CDR3 bases are TGTGCCAGCAGCGTAACAGGGGGCAGCTCCTACGAGCAGTACTTC.

The rearrangement links TRBV2 to TRBJ1-1; D is ambiguous. Looked up from germline, CDR1 is SNHLY and CDR2 is FYNNEI. V gave up 7 bases and J gave up 1 base, with 10 bases separating them. The CDR3 extends over 13 amino acids. CDR3 sequence: CASKLNPNTEAFF. As DNA, the CDR3 is TGTGCCAGCAAACTCAACCCGAACACTGAAGCTTTCTTT.